This T cell receptor beta chain was sequenced in a study of CD8 T cells in Susac syndrome. On the study more broadly: Clinical remission applied to under ten sequenced Susac syndrome patients, and about six had active disease.

A quantity of roughly 0.5 to 1 ug RNA underwent reverse transcription using random hexamers. Amplification of TCR beta CDR3 spanned 54 Vbeta and 13 Jbeta via immunoSEQ multiplex PCR. TCRdb redid the calling of the immunoSEQ multiplex PCR reads with MiXCR, one entry per CDR3 protein. This sample carries roughly 250,000 distinct CDR3 sequences, approximately 95% of them seen once, and the ten largest clones take 0.095% to 0.12%. Germline CDR1 is SQVTM and CDR2 is ANQGSEA. V lost 4 bases, J lost 0 bases, and 7 bases lay in between. This CDR3 has 14 residues. TCR beta sequencing was performed on blood CD8+ and CD4+ T cells. Patients with Susac syndrome showed fulfilment of recently defined diagnostic criteria for definite or probable disease.

The receptor's source is a human donor with Susac syndrome. The material sequenced was CD4+ T cells from PBMCs. The chain is built from TRBV29-1 and TRBJ2-6; D gene uncertain. The CDR3 region has the DNA TGCAGCGTTGGGTCTAACTCTGGGGCCAACGTCCTGACTTTC. This sequence encodes CSVGSNSGANVLTF.